A selection of T cell receptor beta chains follows, all from one sample in a study of blood T cells in healthy people across ages. A single record per CDR3 protein comes from TCRdb applying MiXCR to the 5' RACE reads. This sample has about 1.1 million distinct CDR3 sequences; roughly two fifths occur once, and the top ten carry less than 15%. Material for sequencing was blood. The receptor set was obtained from a man aged 18 to 35 in good health. Each CDR3 is given with its conserved first and last residue. The D gene is left open where the match is weak. The listing skips clone size in some rows; elsewhere it reads once, few, many or a size class.

clone_size	cdr3_length	d_call	j_call	v_call	cdr3_nt	cdr3_aa
-	16	-	TRBJ2-1	TRBV7-6	TGTGCCAGTAGCTTATGGGGGGAATCTCTATACAATGAGCAGTTCTTC	CASSLWGESLYNEQFF
-	17	-	TRBJ1-1	TRBV20-1	TGCAGTGCTAGTGGGTCCGCCAGCGTGCCGGGGAACACTGAAGCTTTCTTT	CSASGSASVPGNTEAFF
-	17	-	TRBJ1-6	TRBV6-5	TGTGCCAGCAGTCACGGACCGGGAGGCCCCTATAATTCACCCCTCCACTTT	CASSHGPGGPYNSPLHF
few	19	TRBD1	TRBJ2-1	TRBV12-3/TRBV12-4	TGTGCCAGCAGCCTATTTCTGCTCCCTCAGGGGGCGGGATACAATGAGCAGTTCTTC	CASSLFLLPQGAGYNEQFF
-	15	TRBD2	TRBJ2-3	TRBV20-1	TGCAGTGCTAGCCCCGGGGGGAGAATCACAGATACGCAGTATTTT	CSASPGGRITDTQYF
-	13	-	TRBJ2-1	TRBV6-5	TGTGCCAGTTTAGACGGGGCCTCCAATGAGCAGTTCTTC	CASLDGASNEQFF
-	15	TRBD1	TRBJ1-1	TRBV6-5	TGTGCCAGCAGTTACTCGACGGGAGGGGGCGTTGAAGCTTTCTTT	CASSYSTGGGVEAFF
-	14	-	TRBJ1-1	TRBV7-8	TGTGCCAGCAGCTACCGGAGGGGGAACACTGAAGCTTTCTTT	CASSYRRGNTEAFF
many	17	TRBD1	TRBJ2-1	TRBV25-1	TGTGCCAGCAGTGAAGCCGGGACAGGCGACACCTACAATGAGCAGTTCTTC	CASSEAGTGDTYNEQFF
-	16	-	TRBJ2-7	TRBV5-1	TGCGCCAGCAGCTTGGGAGGGCCCTCCTCATTTGACGAGCAGTACTTC	CASSLGGPSSFDEQYF